The table lists the clone carrying this T cell receptor (beta chain) with a few counts. MiXCR, run by TCRdb on the reads, gives a single entry per CDR3 protein. The sample lists hundreds of thousands of distinct CDR3 sequences, 15% to 20% occurring once. The sample comes from a study of T cell repertoires in cytomegalovirus infection. Study-level information: Matching HLA type and CMV infection were both indicated by public TCR beta signatures.

The CDR3 sequence is 15 residues long. CDR1 is MDHEN, CDR2 SYDVKM, per germline. V lost 5 bases and J 2 bases, leaving 12 bases between the germline ends. The chain recombines TRBV28 with TRBJ1-4; the D is unclear. Sequences were obtained from PBMCs. The TCR originated in a human donor in good health (CMV status not recorded). Some clones in this sample may be carry-over from other donors' samples. The CDR3 loop reads CASSPPVVTNEKLFF. The DNA for the CDR3 is TGTGCCAGCAGTCCTCCAGTGGTCACTAATGAAAAACTGTTTTTT.